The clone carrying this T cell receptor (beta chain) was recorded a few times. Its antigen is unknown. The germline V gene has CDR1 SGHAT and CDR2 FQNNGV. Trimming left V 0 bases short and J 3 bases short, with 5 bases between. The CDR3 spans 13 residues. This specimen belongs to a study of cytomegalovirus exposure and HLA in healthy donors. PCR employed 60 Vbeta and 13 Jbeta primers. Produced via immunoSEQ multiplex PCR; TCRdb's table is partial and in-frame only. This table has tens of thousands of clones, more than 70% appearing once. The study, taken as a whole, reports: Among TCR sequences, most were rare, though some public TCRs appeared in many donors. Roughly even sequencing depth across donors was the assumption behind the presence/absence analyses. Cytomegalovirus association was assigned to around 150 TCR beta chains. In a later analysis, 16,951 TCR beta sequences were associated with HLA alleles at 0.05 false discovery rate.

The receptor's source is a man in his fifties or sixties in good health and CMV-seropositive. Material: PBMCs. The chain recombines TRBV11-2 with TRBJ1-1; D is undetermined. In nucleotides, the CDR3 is TGTGCCAGCAGCTTAGATAGCGACACTGAAGCTTTCTTT. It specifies CASSLDSDTEAFF.